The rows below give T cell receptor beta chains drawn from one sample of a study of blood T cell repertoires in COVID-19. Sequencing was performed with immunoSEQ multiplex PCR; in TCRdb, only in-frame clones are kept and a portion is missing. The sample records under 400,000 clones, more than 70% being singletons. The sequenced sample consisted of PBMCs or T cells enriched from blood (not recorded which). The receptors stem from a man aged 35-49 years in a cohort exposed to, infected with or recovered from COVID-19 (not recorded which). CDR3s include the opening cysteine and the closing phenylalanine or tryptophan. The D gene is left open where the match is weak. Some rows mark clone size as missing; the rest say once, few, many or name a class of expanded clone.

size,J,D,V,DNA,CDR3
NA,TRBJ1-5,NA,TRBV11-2,TGTGCCAGCAGCTTAGGGGCCTTCGATGGGCCCCAGCATTTT,CASSLGAFDGPQHF
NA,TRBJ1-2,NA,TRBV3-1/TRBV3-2,TGTGCCAGCAGCCAAGACCGGGGCTATGGCTACACCTTC,CASSQDRGYGYTF
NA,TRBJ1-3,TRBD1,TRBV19,TGTGCCAGTACGGACAGGGGAGCTGGAAACACCATATATTTT,CASTDRGAGNTIYF
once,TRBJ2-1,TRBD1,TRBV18,TGTGCCAGCTCACCAAACAGGGGGACCTACAATGAGCAGTTCTTC,CASSPNRGTYNEQFF
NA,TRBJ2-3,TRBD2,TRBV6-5,TGTGCCAGCAGCCGCCGACTAGCGAGCACAGATACGCAGTATTTT,CASSRRLASTDTQYF
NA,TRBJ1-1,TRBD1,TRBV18,TGTGCCAGCTCACCAGAAGACAGGGTTCGGGCTTTCTTT,CASSPEDRVRAFF
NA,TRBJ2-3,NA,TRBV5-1,TGCGCCAGCAGCTTGGCCTTCGCAGATACGCAGTATTTT,CASSLAFADTQYF
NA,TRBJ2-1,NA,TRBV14,TGTGCCAGCAGGTACGGGAGTGGGACCTACAATGAGCAGTTCTTC,CASRYGSGTYNEQFF
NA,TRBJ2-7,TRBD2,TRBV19,TGTGCCAGTAGTATCGGGACTAGGCTCGAGCAGTACTTC,CASSIGTRLEQYF
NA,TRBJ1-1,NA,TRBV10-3,TGTGCCATCAGTGAGTCGGTTACGGGATACACTGAAGCTTTCTTT,CAISESVTGYTEAFF
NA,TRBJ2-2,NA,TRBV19,TGTGCCAGTAGGCGGGACACCGGGGAGCTGTTTTTT,CASRRDTGELFF
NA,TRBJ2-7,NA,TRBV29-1,TGCAGCGTTGAAGTTCAGGGGCTCTACGAGCAGTACTTC,CSVEVQGLYEQYF
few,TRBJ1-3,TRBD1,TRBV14,TGTGCCAGCAGCCGCACCGGGACAGGGTCCTCTGGAAACACCATATATTTT,CASSRTGTGSSGNTIYF
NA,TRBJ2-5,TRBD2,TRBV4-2,TGTGCCAGCAGCCAAGAACGAGCGGGAGGGCCCGAGACCCAGTACTTC,CASSQERAGGPETQYF
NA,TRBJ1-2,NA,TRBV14,TGTGCCAGCAGCTCACAGGGCCTTTATGGCTACACCTTC,CASSSQGLYGYTF
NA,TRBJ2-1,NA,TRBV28,TGTGCCAGCAGTTTTGAGGGGGGAGGGCGGTACAATGAGCAGTTCTTC,CASSFEGGGRYNEQFF
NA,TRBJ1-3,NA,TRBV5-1,TGCGCCAGCAGCTTGTACCAGGTGGGCTCTGGAAACACCATATATTTT,CASSLYQVGSGNTIYF
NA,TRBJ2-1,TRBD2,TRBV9,TGTGCCAGCAGCGTAGGAAGCGGGAGGGATCCCTACAATGAGCAGTTCTTC,CASSVGSGRDPYNEQFF
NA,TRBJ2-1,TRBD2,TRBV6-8,TGTGCCAGCAGTTGGGCGGGAGAAAATGAGCAGTTCTTC,CASSWAGENEQFF
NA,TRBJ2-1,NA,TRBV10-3,TGTGCCATCAGTGACCTACTAGCAATGGTTGGGTATGAGCAGTTCTTC,CAISDLLAMVGYEQFF
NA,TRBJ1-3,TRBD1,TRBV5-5,TGTGCCAGCAGCCTCGACAGGGGTTTCAACTCTGGAAACACCATATATTTT,CASSLDRGFNSGNTIYF
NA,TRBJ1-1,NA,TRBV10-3,TGTGCCATCAGTGGTGGGGGAGGTCGGGGGAACACTGAAGCTTTCTTT,CAISGGGGRGNTEAFF
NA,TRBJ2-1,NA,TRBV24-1,TGTGCCACCAGTGATTTTTTGGGCGATGAGCAGTTCTTC,CATSDFLGDEQFF
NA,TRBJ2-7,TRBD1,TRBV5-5,TGTGCCAGCAGCTTTTTGGACAGGGTAGGGGAGCAGTACTTC,CASSFLDRVGEQYF
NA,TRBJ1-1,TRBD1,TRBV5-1,TGCGCCAGCAGCCCGAATCGACAGGGCTTGAACACTGAAGCTTTCTTT,CASSPNRQGLNTEAFF
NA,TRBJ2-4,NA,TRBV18,TGTGCCAGCTCACCACGTTCGGGGGTAGGTGCGCCCAAGAAAAACATTCAGTACTTC,CASSPRSGVGAPKKNIQYF
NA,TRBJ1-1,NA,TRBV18,TGTGCCAGCTCACCGAGGGTTGGGGACACTGAAGCTTTCTTT,CASSPRVGDTEAFF
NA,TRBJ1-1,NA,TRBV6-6,TGTGCCAGCAGTGCACAGGGGAACACTGAAGCTTTCTTT,CASSAQGNTEAFF
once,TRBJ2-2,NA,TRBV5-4,TGTGCCAGCAGCTTGGTCTCCGGGGTCGGGGAGCTGTTTTTT,CASSLVSGVGELFF
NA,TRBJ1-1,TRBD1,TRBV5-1,TGCGCCAGCAGTCCTGACAGGGGAAACACTGAAGCTTTCTTT,CASSPDRGNTEAFF
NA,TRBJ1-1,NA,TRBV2,TGTGCCAGCAGTGAAATTGGCGGGAAAGCTGAAGCTTTCTTT,CASSEIGGKAEAFF
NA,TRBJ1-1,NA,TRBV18,TGTGCCAGCTCACCTGAGCGTAACACTGAAGCTTTCTTT,CASSPERNTEAFF
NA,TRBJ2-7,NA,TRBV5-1,TGCGCCAGCAGCTTGGACTTTTCCTACGAGCAGTACTTC,CASSLDFSYEQYF
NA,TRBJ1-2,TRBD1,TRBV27,TGTGCCAGCAGTTTAAAGGGGGCGCAGGGCTACACCTTC,CASSLKGAQGYTF
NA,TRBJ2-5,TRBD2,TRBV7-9,TGTGCCAGCAGCTTAGCGACACTAGCGGGAGACAAAGAGACCCAGTACTTC,CASSLATLAGDKETQYF
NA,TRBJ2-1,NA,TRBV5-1,TGCGCCAGCAGCTTGGCCGGGGATAGCTCCTACAATGAGCAGTTCTTC,CASSLAGDSSYNEQFF
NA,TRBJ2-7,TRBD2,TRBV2,TGTGCCAGCACGCGGGGACTAGCGGGGTCGAGAAGCTCCTACGAGCAGTACTTC,CASTRGLAGSRSSYEQYF
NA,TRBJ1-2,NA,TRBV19,TGTGCCAGTAACGGGCAGGGTGCTATCAGAGCTAACTATGGCTACACCTTC,CASNGQGAIRANYGYTF
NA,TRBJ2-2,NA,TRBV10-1,TGCGCCAGCAGTGACTTAGGGGAGCTGTTTTTT,CASSDLGELFF
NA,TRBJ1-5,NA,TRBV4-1,TGCGCCAGCAGCCATTACCCCGCGGGAGGGACGTATAGCAATCAGCCCCAGCATTTT,CASSHYPAGGTYSNQPQHF
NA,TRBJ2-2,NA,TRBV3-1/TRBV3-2,TGTGCCAGCAGCCAAGGGCTCTACACCGGGGAGCTGTTTTTT,CASSQGLYTGELFF
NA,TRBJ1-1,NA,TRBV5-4,TGTGCCAGCAGCTCCCCTTTCGGGTGGGCTTTCTTT,CASSSPFGWAFF
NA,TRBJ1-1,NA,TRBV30,TGTGCCTGGAGCACTGGCAGGGCAGCTTTCTTT,CAWSTGRAAFF
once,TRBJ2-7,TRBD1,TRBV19,TGTGCCAGTAGTCTCCGGGACAGGGACAAGTACTTC,CASSLRDRDKYF
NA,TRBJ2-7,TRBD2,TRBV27,TGTGCCAGCAAGTTTTGGGGACTAGCGGGAGGTACCTACGAGCAGTACTTC,CASKFWGLAGGTYEQYF
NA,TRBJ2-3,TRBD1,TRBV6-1,TGTGCCAGCAGTGAAGCTCCAGGACAGGGGTCAGATACGCAGTATTTT,CASSEAPGQGSDTQYF
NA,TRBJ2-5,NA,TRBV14,TGTGCCAGCAGCGGCAGGGAGACCCAGTACTTC,CASSGRETQYF
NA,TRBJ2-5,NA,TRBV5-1,TGCGCCAGCAGCTCTGGGGGACAAAGAGAGACCCAGTACTTC,CASSSGGQRETQYF
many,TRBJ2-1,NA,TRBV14,TGTGCCAGCAGCCCATTCGCGGGACTCTACAATGAGCAGTTCTTC,CASSPFAGLYNEQFF
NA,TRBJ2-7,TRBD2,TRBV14,TGTGCCAGCAGAGAAGCGGGATACAGCGAGCAGTACTTC,CASREAGYSEQYF
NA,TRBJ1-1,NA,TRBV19,TGTGCCAGTAGTGTAGCGGGGAGACGCCCTGAAGCTTTCTTT,CASSVAGRRPEAFF
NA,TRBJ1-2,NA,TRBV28,TGTGCCAGCAGTTTAGGACTTTATGGCTACACCTTC,CASSLGLYGYTF
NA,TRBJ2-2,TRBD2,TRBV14,TGTGCCAGCAGCCAAGAAGATTTCGCGGGGGTGGGCACCGGGGAGCTGTTTTTT,CASSQEDFAGVGTGELFF
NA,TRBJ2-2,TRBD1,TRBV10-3,TGTGCCATCAGCAACGGACAGGGGTTAACGAACACCGGGGAGCTGTTTTTT,CAISNGQGLTNTGELFF
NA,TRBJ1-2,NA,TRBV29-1,TGCAGCGTTGAAGATCTTCGTTATGGCTACACCTTC,CSVEDLRYGYTF
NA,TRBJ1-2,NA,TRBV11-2,TGTGCCAGCAGCTCGGGATATAACTATGGCTACACCTTC,CASSSGYNYGYTF
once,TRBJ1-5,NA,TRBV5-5,TGTGCCAGCAGCTTGGCCCCGGCAGGGCAATATCAGCCCCAGCATTTT,CASSLAPAGQYQPQHF
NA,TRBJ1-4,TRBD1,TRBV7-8,TGTGCCAGCAGCACGACAGGGACAACTAATGAAAAACTGTTTTTT,CASSTTGTTNEKLFF
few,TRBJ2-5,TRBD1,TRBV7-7,TGTGCCAGCAGCTCCACCGGGGACAGGGGGCGAGAGACCCAGTACTTC,CASSSTGDRGRETQYF
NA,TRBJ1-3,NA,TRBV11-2,TGTGCCAGCAGCTTAGGAGTGTATGGAAACACCATATATTTT,CASSLGVYGNTIYF